The TCR beta chain under discussion was sequenced for a study of siplizumab effects on memory and regulatory T cells. Concerning this clone itself: What it recognizes is unknown.

Study results and limitations: Proliferating siplizumab-culture Tregs lacked confirmation of suppressive function. Under siplizumab, alloreactive sequences traced to unstimulated CD4+ memory cells were significantly reduced. The study found naive T cells seemingly more diverse than memory cells and seemingly major alloresponse contributors.

Trimming left V 3 bases short and J 8 bases short, with 19 bases between. Germline V gene sequence: CDR1 MNHNY, CDR2 SVGAGI (reference sequence). The CDR3 totals 15 residues. TCR templates numbering around 9.6 x 10^4 were assayed per sample. This table comes from immunoSEQ multiplex PCR, and its TCRdb copy is limited to in-frame clones, with some not included. The sample shows roughly 50,000 clones, 93% of them seen only once. This clonotype was obtained from a human donor in good health. The chain links TRBV6-6 to TRBJ1-1; TRBD1 is a possible D gene (5 bases). Sequenced sample: CD8+ T cells sorted from blood. DNA for the CDR3: TGTGCCAGCAGTTATTTAGGGACGGGCGATGGCGAAGCTTTCTTT. Translation gives CASSYLGTGDGEAFF.